The 8 T cell receptor beta chains below were found in one sample sequenced in a study of blood T cells in healthy people across ages. Sample-barcoded 5' priming and a J-beta primer mix drove a second PCR of about 6 to 12 cycles. MiXCR, run by TCRdb on the 5' RACE reads, gives a single entry per CDR3 protein. The sample shows more than 750,000 distinct CDR3 sequences, about 29% of them seen only once. This sample also appeared in a second study, on T cells of mothers and their children.

Input material: blood. Every receptor here comes from a woman aged 40 to 50 in good health.

The J gene is TRBJ1-4, the V gene TRBV14; D remains ambiguous. Trimming pared 3 bases from V and 5 bases from J, leaving 16 bases between. This CDR3 has 16 amino acids. Germline CDR1 reads SGHDN; CDR2 reads FVKESK. CDR3 region: CASSHLDGGVNEKLFF. The CDR3 DNA follows: TGTGCCAGCAGCCACCTAGACGGCGGAGTAAATGAAAAACTGTTTTTT.

This clonotype has ten or more counts. The gene calls are TRBV7-2 and TRBJ2-3; D remains ambiguous. CDR3 size: 15 residues. Germline CDR1 reads SGHTA; CDR2 reads FQGNSA. Trimming left V 5 bases short and J 1 base short, with 13 bases between. The CDR3 loop reads CASSGSSLGTDTQYF. The CDR3 DNA sequence: TGTGCCAGCAGCGGATCTTCCTTAGGCACAGATACGCAGTATTTT. The variable domain in full, completed from reference TRBV7-2 and TRBJ2-3, reads GAGVSQSPSNKVTEKGKDVELRCDPISGHTALYWYRQSLGQGLEFLIYFQGNSAPDKSGLPSDRFSAERTGGSVSTLTIQRTQQEDSAVYLCASSGSSLGTDTQYFGPGTRLTVL.

This clonotype was detected a few times. The J gene is TRBJ2-1, the V gene TRBV5-5; maybe TRBD2 (5 bases). The length of the CDR3 is 15 residues. Trimming took 0 bases from V and 7 from J, leaving 14 bases between them. The germline gives CDR1 SGHKS, CDR2 YYEKEE (reference sequence). DNA of the CDR3: TGTGCCAGCAGCTTGGCGGTCGGGATCCGGAATGAGCAGTTCTTC. Its protein product is CASSLAVGIRNEQFF. Based on the CDR3 plus reference TRBV5-5 and TRBJ2-1, the full variable domain is DAGVTQSPTHLIKTRGQQVTLRCSPISGHKSVSWYQQVLGQGPQFIFQYYEKEERGRGNFPDRFSARQFPNYSSELNVNALLLGDSALYLCASSLAVGIRNEQFFGPGTRLTVL.

Many counts were recorded for this clonotype. This chain connects TRBV9 to TRBJ2-7, with a tentative D call TRBD1 (7 bases). The V gene lost 3 bases and the J gene lost 5 bases, with 18 bases spanning the gap. Per the germline V gene, CDR1 is SGDLS and CDR2 is YYNGEE. The CDR3 runs 15 residues. The CDR3 region is CASSAGDRARNEQYF. As DNA, the CDR3 is TGTGCCAGCAGCGCGGGAGACAGGGCTAGGAACGAGCAGTACTTC.

Ten or more counts support this clonotype. Its ends do not fully match the called genes, so a read error is possible. The rearrangement joins TRBV9 to TRBJ2-7, with 8 bases aligning to TRBD1. Germline assignment: CDR1 SGDLS and CDR2 YYNGEE. The CDR3 sequence is 14 residues long. CDR3 DNA: TGTGCCAGCACCGTAGGGCAGGGGGCGAGGGAGCAGTACTTC. Amino acids: CASTVGQGAREQYF.

The J gene is TRBJ2-1, the V gene TRBV2; D may be TRBD2 (5 bases). The CDR3 length is 14 residues. Germline values: CDR1 SNHLY, CDR2 FYNNEI. Trimming pared 3 bases from V and 5 bases from J, leaving 11 bases between. The CDR3 sequence: CASSEASGNNEQFF. CDR3 sequence (DNA): TGTGCCAGCAGTGAGGCTTCGGGGAACAATGAGCAGTTCTTC. The full variable domain, in which reference TRBV2 and TRBJ2-1 provide the parts outside the CDR3, is EPEVTQTPSHQVTQMGQEVILRCVPISNHLYFYWYRQILGQKVEFLVSFYNNEISEKSEIFDDQFSVERPDGSNFTLKIRSTKLEDSAMYFCASSEASGNNEQFFGPGTRLTVL.

The chain joins TRBV5-1 to TRBJ2-5, with D possibly TRBD2 on 6 matching bases. The length of the CDR3 is 13 residues. V was cut by 4 bases and J by 5 bases, with 12 bases left in between. CDR1 is SGHRS and CDR2 is YFSETQ in the germline V gene. CDR3: CASSQGLLETQYF. The CDR3 nucleotides are TGCGCCAGCAGCCAGGGACTTTTGGAGACCCAGTACTTC.

This clonotype was counted at least ten times. This chain links TRBV7-2 with TRBJ2-7, with 7 bases matching TRBD1. The V gene's germline CDR1 is SGHTA and CDR2 FQGNSA. The CDR3 loop spans 15 amino acids. Trimming at V came to 5 bases and at J to 4 bases, leaving 11 bases not matched to a gene. The CDR3, as DNA: TGTGCCAGCAGCGAACCCGACAGGGAGAGGTACGAGCAGTACTTC. Translation gives CASSEPDRERYEQYF. The full variable domain, completed using reference TRBV7-2 and TRBJ2-7, is GAGVSQSPSNKVTEKGKDVELRCDPISGHTALYWYRQSLGQGLEFLIYFQGNSAPDKSGLPSDRFSAERTGGSVSTLTIQRTQQEDSAVYLCASSEPDRERYEQYFGPGTRLTVT.